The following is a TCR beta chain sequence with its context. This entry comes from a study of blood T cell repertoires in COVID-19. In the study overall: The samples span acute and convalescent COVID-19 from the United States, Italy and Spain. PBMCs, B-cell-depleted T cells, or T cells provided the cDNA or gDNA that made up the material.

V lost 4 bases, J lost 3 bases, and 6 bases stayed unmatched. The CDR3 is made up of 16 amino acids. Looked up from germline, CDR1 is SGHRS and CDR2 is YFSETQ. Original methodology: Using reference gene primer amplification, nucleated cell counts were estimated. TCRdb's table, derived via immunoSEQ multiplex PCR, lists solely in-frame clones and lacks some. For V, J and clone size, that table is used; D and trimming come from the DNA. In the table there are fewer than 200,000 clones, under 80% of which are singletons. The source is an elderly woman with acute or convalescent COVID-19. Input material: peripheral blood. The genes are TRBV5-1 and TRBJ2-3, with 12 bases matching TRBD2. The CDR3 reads CASSLGGTSGTDTQYF. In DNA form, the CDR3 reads TGCGCCAGCAGCCTTGGTGGGACTAGCGGGACAGATACGCAGTATTTT. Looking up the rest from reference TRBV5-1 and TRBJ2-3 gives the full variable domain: KAGVTQTPRYLIKTRGQQVTLSCSPISGHRSVSWYQQTPGQGLQFLFEYFSETQRNKGNFPGRFSGRQFSNSRSEMNVSTLELGDSALYLCASSLGGTSGTDTQYFGPGTRLTVL.